The clone carrying this T cell receptor beta chain was counted ten times or more. Its target is not known. The source of the sample is a study of early T cells in non-severe SARS-CoV-2 infection. Notes on the study in general: Database matching using VDJdb favored anti-spike CD8 responses, with private and CD4 specificities left missing.

The V gene's germline CDR1 is MNHNS and CDR2 SASEGT. V lost 6 bases, J lost 15 bases, and 12 bases lay in between. The CDR3 contains 10 residues. MiXCR, applied by TCRdb to the 5' RACE reads, yields one record per CDR3 protein. The sample lists approximately 77,000 distinct CDR3 sequences; roughly 12% were seen once. This material consisted of whole blood, taken at baseline. The chain combines TRBV6-1 with TRBJ2-1; possibly TRBD1 for D (6 bases). The clonotype originates from an adult who was a healthcare worker with PCR-confirmed SARS-CoV-2 infection or an uninfected control (not recorded which). The donor label of this sample is uncertain. As DNA, the CDR3 is TGTGCCAGCAGCCAGGGGTTTCGGTTCTTC. It codes for CASSQGFRFF.